This record looks at one T cell receptor (beta chain) sequence and its context. Germline V CDR1 and CDR2: MNHEY, SVGEGT. CDR3 length: 15 residues. With V trimmed by 6 bases and J by 0 bases, 6 bases remained unmatched. These data come from a study of blood T cell repertoires in COVID-19. As handled by the study authors: Reference gene primers were amplified, and this amplification served to estimate nucleated cell counts. Clones were read by immunoSEQ multiplex PCR, and TCRdb kept only the in-frame ones, dropping some. V and J calls and clone size are those listed in that table; D and trimming were worked out from the DNA. The sample carries about 200,000 clones, 85% to 90% recorded once.

This receptor was taken from a man older than 75 with acute or convalescent COVID-19. The material sequenced was peripheral blood. The V gene is TRBV6-2 or TRBV6-3, the J gene TRBJ2-7, with 9 nucleotides matching TRBD1. The CDR3 protein is CASSPGQGFSYEQYV. For the CDR3, the DNA is TGTGCCAGCAGCCCCGGACAGGGGTTCTCCTACGAGCAGTACGTC.